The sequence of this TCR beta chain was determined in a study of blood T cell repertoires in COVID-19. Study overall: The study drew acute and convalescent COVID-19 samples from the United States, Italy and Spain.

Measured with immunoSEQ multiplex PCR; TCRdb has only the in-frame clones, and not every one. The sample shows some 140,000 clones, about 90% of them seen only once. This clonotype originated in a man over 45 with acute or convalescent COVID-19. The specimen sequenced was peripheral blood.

The CDR3 protein is CASGRREVNTEAFF. As DNA, the CDR3 is TGTGCCAGTGGCCGCAGGGAAGTAAACACTGAAGCTTTCTTT. The chain joins TRBV6-5 to TRBJ1-1, with a possible D match to TRBD1 (5 bases). The CDR3 has 14 amino acids. The V end was cut by 9 bases, the J end by 2 bases, with 16 bases between. Germline V gene lookup returns CDR1 MNHEY and CDR2 SVGAGI.